This T cell receptor beta chain is from a study of blood T cell repertoires in COVID-19 (TCRdb year 2020). Describing the broader study: Collaborator samples came from the United States, Italy and Spain and covered acute and convalescent phases of COVID-19. Samples came from the ongoing ImmuneRACE study (first 160 participants) plus 1,254 subjects from 6 global collaborators. Sample metadata almost always included a de-identified subject ID, COVID-19 status, age in years and sex. The prospective study material was composed of cDNA or gDNA derived from T cells, B-cell-depleted T cells, or PBMCs. Deeply sampled blood TCRbeta repertoires from subjects exposed to, actively infected with, or recovered from COVID-19 were included in the dataset. The repertoires were released in a freely available public database meant as a resource for research on the immune response to SARS-CoV-2. Where available, HLA class I and class II types were obtained from metadata supplied by the sample provider rather than from assay-based typing.

A second Seattle source provided samples from volunteer blood donors who had recovered from COVID-19. Whole blood was collected in K2EDTA tubes by collaborating institutions according to the institutions' own protocols. Collaborator samples were shipped for TCRbeta analysis as frozen whole blood, isolated PBMCs, or DNA extracted from either sample type. In the case of this clone: No antigen is known for it. The record has no base qualities; no much larger clone is one base away.

TCRbeta CDR3 regions were amplified from genomic DNA by means of the immunoSEQ Assay, a bias-controlled multiplex PCR. Per the original workflow: The number of nucleated cells in each sample was estimated by amplification of reference gene primers within the assay. Sequence reads were collapsed and filtered to measure the absolute abundance of every unique TCRbeta CDR3 rearrangement. Productive Simpson clonality was computed per sample as the square root of Simpson's diversity index over productive rearrangements. The source is immuneACCESS, and TCRdb retained only in-frame sequences with V and J called. Part of the clones is not carried over; for the studies checked, unresolved V genes explain less than half of this, and the remainder is unexplained. From that table come the V and J calls and clone size; the DNA was used to work out D and trimming. The sample records roughly 72,000 clones, 80% of which are singletons. The ten largest clones take up roughly 18% of the sample.

V is clipped by 5 bases and J by 3 bases, and the sequence between their germline boundaries is 14 bases long. CDR1 and CDR2 are drawn from the germline V gene: SGHTA, FQGNSA. Inclusive of the bounding cysteine and phenylalanine, the CDR3 is 15 residues long. The kept DNA is CDR3 alone, 45 bases in frame from the first base. The paper as a whole reports these results and caveats: How much clinical and demographic metadata was included differed by source and by participant, and the metadata was provided uncurated.

The sequencing input was peripheral blood. The sequence is built from TRBV7-2 and TRBJ2-1; perhaps TRBD2 is the D gene, with 5 bases matching. The clonotype comes from a man aged 65-85 years who had recovered from COVID-19. The CDR3 is CASSASPGNYNEQFF. The DNA sequence is given as TGTGCCAGCAGCGCCTCCCCGGGGAACTACAATGAGCAGTTCTTC.